This is a list of T cell receptor beta chains from one sample in a study of cytomegalovirus exposure and HLA in healthy donors. Produced via immunoSEQ multiplex PCR; TCRdb's table is partial and in-frame only. The sample gives 150,000 to 200,000 clones, roughly 87% of which show up once; 0.2% to 0.3% is in the top ten. Sequenced material: PBMCs. These receptors all stem from a girl under three years old in good health and CMV-seronegative. CDR3s include the opening cysteine and the closing phenylalanine or tryptophan. D genes are given only for firm matches. Not all rows give a size; the values are once, few, many and, for expanded clones, a class.

>TRBJ2-1|NA|TRBV4-1|NA
CASSQVRRQAGSSYNEQFF
TGCGCCAGCAGCCAAGTTCGACGTCAAGCGGGCAGCTCCTACAATGAGCAGTTCTTC
>TRBJ2-7|NA|TRBV7-9|NA
CASSPEHRAAEQYF
TGTGCCAGCAGCCCCGAGCACAGGGCTGCCGAGCAGTACTTC
>TRBJ1-4|TRBD1|TRBV7-9|NA
CASSTDRATNEKLFF
TGTGCCAGCAGCACTGACAGGGCAACTAATGAAAAACTGTTTTTT
>TRBJ1-1|TRBD1|TRBV27|NA
CASSTDRGVTEAFF
TGTGCCAGCAGCACCGACAGGGGTGTCACTGAAGCTTTCTTT
>TRBJ2-7|TRBD2|TRBV6-5|NA
CASSTGTSGSYEQYF
TGTGCCAGCAGCACCGGGACTAGCGGGAGTTACGAGCAGTACTTC
>TRBJ2-1|NA|TRBV9|NA
CASSVVPGFEQFF
TGTGCCAGCAGCGTAGTTCCAGGGTTTGAGCAGTTCTTC
>TRBJ2-7|TRBD2|TRBV4-2|once
CASSQDRGTSRVEQYF
TGTGCCAGCAGCCAAGATCGCGGGACTAGCAGGGTCGAGCAGTACTTC
>TRBJ1-1|NA|TRBV10-3|NA
CATRQDIMNTEAFF
TGTGCCACCCGCCAGGACATAATGAACACTGAAGCTTTCTTT
>TRBJ1-5|NA|TRBV7-8|NA
CASSLRLLAGGTGYNQPQHF
TGTGCCAGCAGCTTAAGGTTGCTAGCGGGGGGCACAGGGTACAATCAGCCCCAGCATTTT
>TRBJ2-7|TRBD2|TRBV30|few
CAWSVGLAVSYEQYF
TGTGCCTGGAGTGTGGGACTAGCGGTCTCCTACGAGCAGTACTTC
>TRBJ2-7|TRBD2|TRBV6-5|NA
CASSTSGYEQYF
TGTGCCAGCAGCACTAGCGGATACGAGCAGTACTTC
>TRBJ1-2|NA|TRBV19|NA
CASSTILDRNYGYTF
TGTGCCAGTAGTACGATCTTGGACAGAAACTATGGCTACACCTTC
>TRBJ2-7|NA|TRBV11-1|NA
CASSLRGGSYEQYF
TGTGCCAGCAGCCTAAGGGGGGGTTCGTACGAGCAGTACTTC
>TRBJ2-4|TRBD2|TRBV2|NA
CASTVVAGWAKNIQYF
TGTGCCAGCACGGTGGTAGCGGGGTGGGCCAAAAACATTCAGTACTTC
>TRBJ2-5|NA|TRBV5-1|NA
CASSMGARETQYF
TGCGCCAGCAGCATGGGGGCGCGAGAGACCCAGTACTTC
>TRBJ2-7|TRBD1|TRBV7-8|NA
CASSANRGSYEQYF
TGTGCCAGCAGCGCAAACAGGGGCTCCTACGAGCAGTACTTC
>TRBJ2-5|NA|TRBV11-3|NA
CASSLGGQKETQYF
TGTGCCAGCAGCTTAGGAGGACAGAAAGAGACCCAGTACTTC
>TRBJ1-6|NA|TRBV9|NA
CASSVGGNSPLHF
TGTGCCAGCAGCGTAGGGGGCAATTCACCCCTCCACTTT
>TRBJ1-4|NA|TRBV27|NA
CASRTGTTTNEKLFF
TGTGCCAGCAGAACCGGGACAACAACTAATGAAAAACTGTTTTTT
>TRBJ2-2|TRBD1|TRBV27|NA
CASSQNFLSGTGVGELFF
TGTGCCAGCAGTCAAAACTTTCTTTCCGGGACAGGGGTTGGGGAGCTGTTTTTT
>TRBJ2-7|TRBD2|TRBV5-1|NA
CASSPGGSYEQYF
TGCGCCAGCAGCCCGGGGGGTTCCTACGAGCAGTACTTC
>TRBJ1-6|NA|TRBV27|NA
CASSWEASYNSPLHF
TGTGCCAGCAGTTGGGAGGCGTCCTATAATTCACCCCTCCACTTT
>TRBJ2-3|TRBD2|TRBV11-3|NA
CASSPLAGTTDTQYF
TGTGCCAGCAGCCCTTTAGCGGGGACGACAGATACGCAGTATTTT
>TRBJ2-7|TRBD2|TRBV7-9|NA
CASSLNPTRGVIYEQYF
TGTGCCAGCAGCTTAAATCCCACCCGGGGGGTAATCTACGAGCAGTACTTC
>TRBJ2-7|TRBD1|TRBV5-1|NA
CASSSTTGTGSYEQYF
TGCGCCAGCAGCTCAACGACCGGGACAGGATCCTACGAGCAGTACTTC
>TRBJ2-1|TRBD1|TRBV5-1|NA
CASSLARTGWVHNEQFF
TGCGCCAGCAGCTTGGCCAGGACAGGGTGGGTGCACAATGAGCAGTTCTTC
>TRBJ2-1|TRBD1|TRBV4-3|NA
CASSQDMLRGQGGNEQFF
TGCGCCAGCAGCCAAGATATGTTACGCGGACAGGGCGGAAATGAGCAGTTCTTC